This record covers a single TCR beta chain. These data come from a study of lymphopenia after photon versus proton radiotherapy. TCRdb keeps only in-frame clones here, not all; method: immunoSEQ multiplex PCR. The sample consists of about 70,000 clones, around 87% of them appearing once. Between the trimmed V and J ends, which lost 3 bases and 6 bases, there was a span of 12 bases. The germline CDR1 and CDR2 sequences are GTSNPN and SVGIG (reference sequence). The CDR3 runs 13 residues. This clonotype was obtained from an elderly man with esophageal cancer. This chain links TRBV30 with TRBJ1-5, with D perhaps TRBD1 (6 bases). This material consisted of peripheral blood, taken from a patient treated with proton-based radiotherapy. CDR3 sequence reads: CAWREQGTQPQHF. CDR3 DNA sequence: TGTGCCTGGAGGGAACAGGGAACTCAGCCCCAGCATTTT.